This T cell receptor beta chain came from a study of blood T cell repertoires in COVID-19. About the study: The samples span acute and convalescent COVID-19 from the United States, Italy and Spain. The cDNA or gDNA used as material had been derived from T cells, B-cell-depleted T cells, or PBMCs.

TCRdb keeps only in-frame clones here, not all; method: immunoSEQ multiplex PCR. This table has 200,000 or so clones, almost 85% appearing once. The CDR3 spans 15 residues. The germline V and J ends were trimmed by 4 bases and 1 base, with 13 bases remaining between them. Germline V gene sequence: CDR1 LNHDA, CDR2 SQIVND (reference sequence). Sequencing was done on a sample of peripheral blood. The chain uses TRBV19 and TRBJ2-5; D is perhaps TRBD1 (5 bases). This TCR came from a human donor with acute or convalescent COVID-19. The donor label of this sample is uncertain. DNA of the CDR3: TGTGCCAGTAGTACCTCGGACACCTCCCAAGAGACCCAGTACTTC. Amino acid sequence: CASSTSDTSQETQYF.